This T cell receptor beta chain is drawn from a study of cytotoxic CD8 clonotypes in ibrutinib-treated CLL. For the study at large: Overall, approximately 25 responses were partial and 2 complete; following median 68 months, 14 patients stayed remitted and around twelve progressed.

Sequenced by immunoSEQ multiplex PCR; TCRdb stores in-frame clones only, minus some. The sample has approximately 350,000 clones, over 55% seen once. Unmatched junction bases numbered 5, after V lost 1 base and J lost 4 bases. This CDR3 is built from 15 residues. From germline, CDR1 is SGHAT and CDR2 FQNNGV. The chain combines TRBV11-2 with TRBJ2-7; 9 bases align to TRBD2. The sequence came from a human donor with chronic lymphocytic leukemia. The sequenced sample was PBMCs, obtained after 36 months of ibrutinib treatment. CDR3 bases: TGTGCCAGCAGCTTAGGCGGGACTAGCTATTACGAGCAGTACTTC. Translating gives CASSLGGTSYYEQYF.